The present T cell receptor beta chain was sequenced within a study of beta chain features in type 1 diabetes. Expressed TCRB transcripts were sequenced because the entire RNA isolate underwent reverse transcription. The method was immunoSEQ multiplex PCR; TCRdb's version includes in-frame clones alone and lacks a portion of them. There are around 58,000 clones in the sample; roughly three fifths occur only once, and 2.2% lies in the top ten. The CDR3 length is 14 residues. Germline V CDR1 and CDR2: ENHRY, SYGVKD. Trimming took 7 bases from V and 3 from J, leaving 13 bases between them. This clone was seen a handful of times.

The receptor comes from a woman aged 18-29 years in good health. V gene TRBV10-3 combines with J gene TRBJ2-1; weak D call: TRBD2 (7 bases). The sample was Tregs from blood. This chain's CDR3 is CAIKEGGDYNEQFF. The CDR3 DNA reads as TGTGCCATCAAGGAGGGGGGGGACTACAATGAGCAGTTCTTC.